These 32 T cell receptor beta chains were all obtained from the same sample, sequenced in a study of cytomegalovirus exposure and HLA in healthy donors. Researchers ran the PCR with 60 Vbeta and 13 Jbeta primers. Using immunoSEQ multiplex PCR, the repertoire was profiled, and TCRdb retains in-frame clones only, with some absent. The sample carries under 200,000 clones, 60% to 80% recorded once. The sequencing input was PBMCs. These receptors all come from a man in his 60s in good health and CMV-seronegative.

This chain joins TRBV6-5 and TRBJ2-1, with D hard to call. The CDR3 sequence is 13 residues long. Per germline, CDR1 MNHEY and CDR2 SVGAGI. V lost 9 bases, J lost 7 bases, and 16 bases lay in between. The CDR3 sequence: CASQRRGGNEQFF. The CDR3 DNA reads TGTGCCAGTCAGCGCCGAGGTGGTAATGAGCAGTTCTTC.

The chain combines TRBV6-4 with TRBJ2-2; D gene unclear. The CDR3 covers 14 residues. Per germline, CDR1 MRHNA and CDR2 SNTAGT. Trimming stripped 0 bases from V and 5 bases from J, with 7 bases between. CDR3 loop: CASSDSARTGELFF. CDR3 DNA sequence: TGTGCCAGCAGTGACTCAGCCAGGACCGGGGAGCTGTTTTTT.

The rearrangement links TRBV5-1 to TRBJ2-5; 14 positions match TRBD2. The ends lost 4 bases at V and 5 bases at J; junction bases unmatched: 7. The CDR3 is 16 residues long. Germline V gene lookup returns CDR1 SGHRS and CDR2 YFSETQ. In DNA form, the CDR3 reads TGCGCCAGCAGCAAGACTAGCGGGGGGGCAGGGGAGACCCAGTACTTC. It yields the protein CASSKTSGGAGETQYF. The full variable domain, in which reference TRBV5-1 and TRBJ2-5 provide the parts outside the CDR3, is KAGVTQTPRYLIKTRGQQVTLSCSPISGHRSVSWYQQTPGQGLQFLFEYFSETQRNKGNFPGRFSGRQFSNSRSEMNVSTLELGDSALYLCASSKTSGGAGETQYFGPGTRLLVL.

J is TRBJ1-6 and V is TRBV5-5, with 9 bases identical to TRBD1. With 0 bases clipped from V and 1 base from J, the junction kept 5 bases outside the gene matches. The V gene's germline CDR1 is SGHKS and CDR2 YYEKEE (reference sequence). The CDR3 loop spans 18 amino acids. CDR3 protein: CASSLAGQGSSYNSPLHF. CDR3 DNA sequence: TGTGCCAGCAGCTTGGCCGGACAGGGGAGTTCCTATAATTCACCCCTCCACTTT.

The chain combines TRBV7-2 with TRBJ2-1; D may be TRBD2 (6 bases). V gave up 6 bases and J gave up 4 bases, with 16 bases separating them. The CDR3 extends over 15 amino acids. Germline V gives CDR1 SGHTA, CDR2 FQGNSA. The chain's CDR3 is CASSSGLPNYNEQFF. The CDR3 coding sequence is TGTGCCAGCAGTTCCGGACTACCGAATTACAATGAGCAGTTCTTC.

This rearrangement joins TRBV5-1 to TRBJ1-2, with D unresolved. The V and J ends lost 0 bases and 4 bases respectively, with 10 bases between them. Germline CDR1 and CDR2: SGHRS and YFSETQ. This CDR3 has 14 amino acids. CDR3 nucleotides: TGCGCCAGCAGCTTGGAGACGGGAGCCTATGGCTACACCTTC. As protein: CASSLETGAYGYTF.

The rearrangement uses TRBV7-9 and TRBJ2-3; 8 bases match TRBD1. Germline CDR1 and CDR2: SEHNR and FQNEAQ (reference sequence). This CDR3 spans 17 amino acids. V lost 6 bases to trimming and J lost 0 bases; unmatched junction nucleotides: 11. The CDR3 DNA reads TGTGCCAGCAGGCAATACAGGGGGATAGTTAGCACAGATACGCAGTATTTT. Protein product: CASRQYRGIVSTDTQYF. Combining the CDR3 with reference TRBV7-9 and TRBJ2-3 gives the whole variable domain DTGVSQNPRHKITKRGQNVTFRCDPISEHNRLYWYRQTLGQGPEFLTYFQNEAQLEKSRLLSDRFSAERPKGSFSTLEIQRTEQGDSAMYLCASRQYRGIVSTDTQYFGPGTRLTVL.

This rearrangement joins TRBV19 to TRBJ1-4; a weak D match, TRBD1 (6 bases). Germline V gene sequence: CDR1 LNHDA, CDR2 SQIVND (reference sequence). With 6 bases removed from V and 5 bases from J, the gap between germline ends came to 19 bases. This CDR3 is 16 amino acids long. CDR3: CASSEGQGIRNEKLFF. The CDR3 DNA sequence: TGTGCCAGTAGCGAGGGGCAGGGGATAAGAAATGAAAAACTGTTTTTT.

The count of this clone is one. J is TRBJ2-1 and V is TRBV7-2; 8 nucleotides match TRBD2. The V gene end was trimmed by 1 base and the J gene end by 6 bases; junction bases not matched to a gene: 11. This CDR3 region has 17 residues. The V gene's germline CDR1 is SGHTA and CDR2 FQGNSA. The CDR3 here is CASSLGTSGSGLNEQFF. For the CDR3, the DNA is TGTGCCAGCAGCTTAGGAACCAGCGGGAGTGGGCTCAATGAGCAGTTCTTC.

The chain couples TRBV27 to TRBJ2-5; D ambiguous. V was clipped by 5 bases and J by 5 bases, with 15 bases between them. The CDR3 totals 14 residues. The V gene's germline CDR1 is MNHEY and CDR2 SMNVEV (reference sequence). The CDR3 DNA is TGTGCCAGCAGTGCGGCGATATTCGGGGAGACCCAGTACTTC. It yields the protein CASSAAIFGETQYF.

The chain uses TRBV4-2 and TRBJ1-4, with D perhaps TRBD1 (5 bases). The CDR3 covers 16 residues. Germline V lookup: CDR1 LGHNA, CDR2 YNFKEQ. V lost 1 base, J lost 0 bases, and 9 bases lay in between. The CDR3 protein is CASSQAGGTTNEKLFF. DNA of the CDR3: TGTGCCAGCAGCCAAGCGGGGGGGACAACTAATGAAAAACTGTTTTTT.

Comments on this clone: Within the sample, other DNA sequences also encode this same CDR3. The chain employs TRBV19 and TRBJ1-1; tentative D call: TRBD1 (5 bases). CDR3 length equals 12 residues. Germline CDR1 LNHDA, CDR2 SQIVND (reference sequence). V lost 2 bases to trimming and J lost 4 bases, with 5 bases between them. The CDR3 nucleotides read TGTGCCAGTAGTATACAGGGCACTGAAGCTTTCTTT. This translates into CASSIQGTEAFF. Looking up the rest from reference TRBV19 and TRBJ1-1 gives the full variable domain: DGGITQSPKYLFRKEGQNVTLSCEQNLNHDAMYWYRQDPGQGLRLIYYSQIVNDFQKGDIAEGYSVSREKKESFPLTVTSAQKNPTAFYLCASSIQGTEAFFGQGTRLTVV.

The chain's CDR3 is CASSVNPTGTGVDQPQHF. Here the CDR3 DNA reads TGTGCCAGTAGTGTGAATCCCACCGGGACAGGGGTCGATCAGCCCCAGCATTTT. The chain joins TRBV19 to TRBJ1-5; 10 positions agree with TRBD1. The CDR3 spans 18 residues. The germline gives CDR1 LNHDA, CDR2 SQIVND (reference sequence). Trimming removed 5 bases from V and 5 bases from J; junction bases left unmatched: 15.

The chain carries TRBV19 and TRBJ2-2, with D unclear. Deletions cut 4 bases from V and 7 bases from J, with 13 bases between. Looked up from germline, CDR1 is LNHDA and CDR2 is SQIVND (reference sequence). This CDR3 has 14 amino acids. The CDR3 DNA reads as TGTGCCAGTAGTAAACCACAGCCGAACGGGGAGCTGTTTTTT. It is translated as CASSKPQPNGELFF. The entire variable domain, with the rest obtained from reference TRBV19 and TRBJ2-2, is as follows: DGGITQSPKYLFRKEGQNVTLSCEQNLNHDAMYWYRQDPGQGLRLIYYSQIVNDFQKGDIAEGYSVSREKKESFPLTVTSAQKNPTAFYLCASSKPQPNGELFFGEGSRLTVL.

This sequence joins TRBV27 and TRBJ2-1; 9 nucleotides agree with TRBD1. This CDR3 is 16 amino acids long. With V trimmed by 0 bases and J by 4 bases, 4 bases remained unmatched. The germline gives CDR1 MNHEY, CDR2 SMNVEV (reference sequence). The DNA for the CDR3 is TGTGCCAGCAGTTTATCTGGGACAGGGTGGTACAATGAGCAGTTCTTC. It yields the protein CASSLSGTGWYNEQFF.

The chain uses TRBV4-1 and TRBJ2-3; 12 nucleotides agree with TRBD2. CDR1 MGHRA and CDR2 YSYEKL come from the germline V gene. The CDR3 spans 18 residues. V shed 0 bases, J shed 13 bases, and the junction held 17 bases outside the gene matches. The CDR3 is CASSQDLQDRGGLAGKYF. The CDR3 coding sequence is TGCGCCAGCAGCCAAGATCTACAAGACCGGGGAGGACTAGCGGGAAAGTATTTT.

The chain couples TRBV9 to TRBJ2-1; D might be TRBD1 (5 bases). Germline V lookup: CDR1 SGDLS, CDR2 YYNGEE. The ends were cut back, 0 bases at V and 6 bases at J, with 13 bases in the middle. This CDR3 has 15 residues. The CDR3 loop is CASSVVGQGSNEQFF. CDR3 nucleotides: TGTGCCAGCAGCGTAGTGGGCCAGGGTAGCAATGAGCAGTTCTTC.

V usage is TRBV18 and J usage is TRBJ2-7; tentative D call: TRBD1 (6 bases). The CDR3 is 19 amino acids. Trimming removed 1 base at V and 4 bases at J, with 26 bases between. The germline V gene encodes CDR1 KGHSH and CDR2 LQKENI. CDR3 bases: TGTGCCAGCTCACCACGCCTAGGGACACCTGAAGAAGGGGGATACGAGCAGTACTTC. This sequence encodes CASSPRLGTPEEGGYEQYF. Full variable domain (missing parts from reference TRBV18 and TRBJ2-7): NAGVMQNPRHLVRRRGQEARLRCSPMKGHSHVYWYRQLPEEGLKFMVYLQKENIIDESGMPKERFSAEFPKEGPSILRIQQVVRGDSAAYFCASSPRLGTPEEGGYEQYFGPGTRLTVT.

The chain links TRBV6-1 to TRBJ1-2; the D gene is possibly TRBD1 (5 bases). CDR1 is MNHNS and CDR2 is SASEGT in the germline V gene. V lost 1 base and J lost 4, with 10 bases in between. The CDR3 loop spans 14 amino acids. CDR3 sequence: CASSEVGALYGYTF. CDR3 DNA: TGTGCCAGCAGTGAAGTTGGGGCACTCTATGGCTACACCTTC.

The rearrangement links TRBV30 to TRBJ2-7, with 7 bases lining up with TRBD2. V shed 2 bases, J shed 3 bases, and the junction held 7 bases outside the gene matches. CDR3 length equals 14 residues. CDR1 and CDR2 (germline): GTSNPN, SVGIG (reference sequence). Here the CDR3 reads CAWSYGLVGYEQYF. CDR3 DNA: TGTGCCTGGAGTTATGGACTAGTGGGCTACGAGCAGTACTTC.

The chain employs TRBV4-1 and TRBJ2-1; possible D gene TRBD2, 6 bases. Germline CDR1 is MGHRA and CDR2 is YSYEKL. The ends were cut back, 4 bases at V and 5 bases at J, with 15 bases in the middle. The CDR3 spans 15 residues. The CDR3: CASSLFNGGNNEQFF. The CDR3 DNA reads TGCGCCAGCAGCCTCTTTAATGGGGGGAACAATGAGCAGTTCTTC.

The gene calls are TRBV10-1 and TRBJ2-7; 9 bases are a match to TRBD2. The CDR3 contains 12 residues. Trimming cost V 6 bases and J 9 bases; bases outside gene matches: 6. The germline gives CDR1 WNHNN, CDR2 SYGVQD (reference sequence). CDR3 DNA sequence: TGCGCCAGCAGCCTGACTAGCGGTGTGCAGTACTTC. This sequence encodes CASSLTSGVQYF.

This clone was seen only once. The CDR3 loop is CASSFRDRAYEQYF. The CDR3 nucleotides are TGTGCCAGCAGTTTCCGGGACAGGGCCTACGAGCAGTACTTC. The chain is built from TRBV27 and TRBJ2-7, with 9 bases matching TRBD1. Trimming at V came to 3 bases and at J to 2 bases, leaving 2 bases not matched to a gene. CDR1 MNHEY and CDR2 SMNVEV come from the germline V gene (reference sequence). The CDR3 totals 14 residues.

The chain has TRBV28 and TRBJ1-4; tentative D call: TRBD1 (6 bases). The CDR3 extends over 15 amino acids. Trimming took off 6 bases at V and 0 bases at J, with 11 bases between the two ends. Germline CDR1 reads MDHEN; CDR2 reads SYDVKM. CDR3 nucleotide sequence: TGTGCCAGCAGAAGACAGGTTGCAACTAATGAAAAACTGTTTTTT. Translated: CASRRQVATNEKLFF.

This rearrangement joins TRBV5-6 to TRBJ2-2, with TRBD1 matching 7 bases. The CDR3 has 19 amino acids. V trimming: 4 bases; J trimming: 1 base; junction bases outside the gene matches: 16. The germline V gene has CDR1 SGHDT and CDR2 YYEEEE. In DNA form, the CDR3 reads TGTGCCAGCAGCCCCCTCTTGTCCCGGGACAGTTGGAACACCGGGGAGCTGTTTTTT. It codes for CASSPLLSRDSWNTGELFF. The full variable domain, its missing parts supplied by reference TRBV5-6 and TRBJ2-2, is DAGVTQSPTHLIKTRGQQVTLRCSPKSGHDTVSWYQQALGQGPQFIFQYYEEEERQRGNFPDRFSGHQFPNYSSELNVNALLLGDSALYLCASSPLLSRDSWNTGELFFGEGSRLTVL.

Turning to this clone: Other DNA sequences in the sample encode the same CDR3. The V gene is TRBV7-9, the J gene TRBJ1-5; 7 bases align to TRBD1. From germline, CDR1 is SEHNR and CDR2 FQNEAQ (reference sequence). J gave up 3 bases and V 6 bases, and 5 bases lay outside the gene matches. This CDR3 has 14 amino acids. Here the CDR3 DNA reads TGTGCCAGCAGTCGGGACAGCTCCAATCAGCCCCAGCATTTT. It encodes CASSRDSSNQPQHF. The full variable domain, its missing parts supplied by reference TRBV7-9 and TRBJ1-5, is DTGVSQNPRHKITKRGQNVTFRCDPISEHNRLYWYRQTLGQGPEFLTYFQNEAQLEKSRLLSDRFSAERPKGSFSTLEIQRTEQGDSAMYLCASSRDSSNQPQHFGDGTRLSIL.

The rearrangement uses TRBV27 and TRBJ1-5, with 7 bases lining up with TRBD1. J lost 4 bases, V lost 4 bases, and 10 bases had no gene match. This CDR3 spans 16 amino acids. Germline loops: CDR1 MNHEY, CDR2 SMNVEV (reference sequence). CDR3 amino acids: CASSSRDRVGNQPQHF. The CDR3 DNA sequence: TGTGCCAGCAGTTCCCGCGACAGGGTTGGGAATCAGCCCCAGCATTTT.

The CDR3 protein is CASSLGQGGNQPQHF. CDR3 nucleotides: TGCGCCAGCAGCTTGGGACAGGGAGGCAATCAGCCCCAGCATTTT. The V gene is TRBV5-1, the J gene TRBJ1-5, with 7 bases lining up with TRBD1. The CDR3 has 15 amino acids. In germline, CDR1 is SGHRS, CDR2 YFSETQ. V gave up 0 bases and J gave up 2 bases; unmatched junction bases: 2.

This clone came up once. The CDR3 DNA sequence: TGTGCCAGTAGTACCCAGGCAAATAATGAAAAACTGTTTTTT. Encoded protein: CASSTQANNEKLFF. The V gene is TRBV19, the J gene TRBJ1-4; no clear D gene. Germline CDR1 reads LNHDA; CDR2 reads SQIVND (reference sequence). The CDR3 totals 14 residues. Trimming removed 4 bases at V and 4 bases at J, with 10 bases between.

The rearrangement links TRBV7-2 to TRBJ1-4, with D uncertain. V gave up 2 bases and J gave up 8 bases, with 18 bases separating them. The CDR3 totals 16 residues. Germline CDR1 reads SGHTA; CDR2 reads FQGNSA. As DNA, the CDR3 is TGTGCCAGCAGCTTATGGGGTGGCCGGCGCGGGGAAAAACTGTTTTTT. It specifies CASSLWGGRRGEKLFF. Variable domain in full (rest from reference TRBV7-2 and TRBJ1-4): GAGVSQSPSNKVTEKGKDVELRCDPISGHTALYWYRQSLGQGLEFLIYFQGNSAPDKSGLPSDRFSAERTGGSVSTLTIQRTQQEDSAVYLCASSLWGGRRGEKLFFGSGTQLSVL.

Turning to this clone: The junction departs from the called germline gene at one end, perhaps through a read error. The chain carries TRBV4-1 and TRBJ2-5; D possibly corresponds to TRBD1 (5 bases). This CDR3 region has 15 residues. CDR1 is MGHRA, CDR2 YSYEKL, per germline. The CDR3 DNA is TGCACCAGCAGCCACCTCAGGGATTGGGGAGAGACCCAGTACTTC. As protein: CTSSHLRDWGETQYF.

The chain combines TRBV9 with TRBJ1-4, with TRBD1 as a possible D gene (6 bases). V was cut by 2 bases and J by 3 bases, with 11 bases left in between. CDR1 is SGDLS and CDR2 is YYNGEE in the germline V gene. The CDR3 loop spans 15 amino acids. In DNA, the CDR3 is TGTGCCAGCAGCGTCCAGGGGCTGGCTAATGAAAAACTGTTTTTT. Residues: CASSVQGLANEKLFF.